This T cell receptor beta chain was captured in a study of OX40 agonist ivuxolimab in advanced cancers. The CDR3 extends over 12 amino acids. Germline V gives CDR1 ENHRY, CDR2 SYGVKD. The V and J ends lost 4 bases and 7 bases respectively, with 11 bases between them. Sequencing used immunoSEQ multiplex PCR; TCRdb keeps in-frame clones, though not all of them. The sample lists tens of thousands of clones; 70% to 90% were seen once. This chain joins TRBV10-3 and TRBJ2-7; tentative D call: TRBD2 (5 bases). Sequenced material: CD4+ or CD8+ T cells sorted from blood, taken in a trial of the OX40 agonist ivuxolimab. The clonotype comes from an adult with an advanced solid tumor such as melanoma, head and neck, liver or kidney cancer. The CDR3 sequence: CAISVGEREQYF. CDR3 bases: TGTGCCATCAGTGTTGGGGAGAGGGAGCAGTACTTC.